This passage covers 19 T cell receptor beta chains from one sample sequenced in a study of OX40 agonist ivuxolimab in advanced cancers. Receptor amplification or capture employed the immunoSEQ multiplex PCR assay. This immuneACCESS table, as held by TCRdb, lists in-frame sequences with V and J called but not all clones. Of the missing ones, under half trace to an unresolved V gene in checked studies; the others have no known cause. The sample profile shows more than 85,000 clones; more than 80% of them were found once. The ten largest clones capture under 2% of the sample. The material sequenced was CD4+ or CD8+ T cells sorted from blood, taken in a trial of the OX40 agonist ivuxolimab. These TCRs come from an adult with an advanced solid tumor such as melanoma, head and neck, liver or kidney cancer.

The CDR3 is CASSPPSGGRANEQFF. The CDR3 nucleotides read TGTGCCAGCAGCCCACCCTCTGGCGGGAGGGCGAATGAGCAGTTCTTC. The J gene is TRBJ2-1, the V gene TRBV9; TRBD2 aligns across 9 bases. This CDR3 contains 16 residues. The trim removed 4 bases at V and 7 bases at J, leaving 12 bases unmatched. Per the germline V gene, CDR1 is SGDLS and CDR2 is YYNGEE.

V is TRBV5-1 and J is TRBJ2-7; D is perhaps TRBD1 (6 bases). Germline V gene sequence: CDR1 SGHRS, CDR2 YFSETQ. The V end lost 4 bases, the J end lost 2 bases, and 10 bases lay between the germline ends. The CDR3 runs 13 residues. The CDR3: CASSPWTAYEQYF. The DNA for the CDR3 is TGCGCCAGCAGCCCATGGACAGCCTACGAGCAGTACTTC.

The gene calls are TRBV9 and TRBJ1-1, with D possibly being TRBD1 (6 bases). V was cut by 3 bases and J by 5 bases, with 17 bases left in between. Germline CDR1 SGDLS, CDR2 YYNGEE. CDR3 length equals 15 residues. The CDR3 sequence is CASSARGGGLTEAFF. Here the CDR3 DNA reads TGTGCCAGCAGCGCCCGAGGGGGGGGGCTGACTGAAGCTTTCTTT.

The chain is built from TRBV9 and TRBJ2-1; D might be TRBD2 (5 bases). V lost 0 bases, J lost 2 bases, and 9 bases lay in between. Germline-derived CDR1 and CDR2 are SGDLS and YYNGEE. The length of the CDR3 is 15 residues. The CDR3 DNA reads TGTGCCAGCAGCGTAGGGCGGGTAACCTACAATGAGCAGTTCTTC. Protein sequence: CASSVGRVTYNEQFF.

The CDR3 loop reads CASSPGGTEAFF. The CDR3 DNA follows: TGCGCCAGCAGTCCGGGAGGCACTGAAGCTTTCTTT. The gene calls are TRBV10-1 and TRBJ1-1; D is undetermined. CDR3 size: 12 residues. Trimming shortened V by 5 bases and J by 4 bases, and 8 bases separated the two germline ends. Germline CDR1 WNHNN, CDR2 SYGVQD (reference sequence).

The chain uses TRBV18 and TRBJ1-1; 7 positions match TRBD1. Per germline, CDR1 KGHSH and CDR2 LQKENI. V lost 2 bases, J lost 2 bases, and 8 bases stayed unmatched. The CDR3 covers 16 residues. The CDR3, as DNA: TGTGCCAGCTCACCATGGCACAGGGGACTAAACACTGAAGCTTTCTTT. Translating it yields CASSPWHRGLNTEAFF.

V and J are TRBV7-8 and TRBJ2-7; TRBD2 is a possible D gene (5 bases). The CDR3 consists of 17 residues. The germline V gene encodes CDR1 SGHVS and CDR2 FQNEAQ. V was shortened by 4 bases and J by 5 bases, with 24 bases between the two germline ends. The CDR3, as DNA: TGTGCCAGCAGCTATGGGCCCCCCGGGGTCCCCGTGAACGAGCAGTACTTC. Translation: CASSYGPPGVPVNEQYF.

The chain combines TRBV7-9 with TRBJ1-1; 8 bases map to TRBD1. With 7 bases clipped from V and 0 bases from J, the junction kept 4 bases outside the gene matches. Germline loops: CDR1 SEHNR, CDR2 FQNEAQ (reference sequence). The CDR3 sequence is 14 residues long. The CDR3 protein is CASTMDRVNTEAFF. DNA of the CDR3: TGTGCCAGCACTATGGACAGGGTGAACACTGAAGCTTTCTTT.

This sequence joins TRBV29-1 and TRBJ2-7, with a weak D call TRBD1 (5 bases). Germline-derived CDR1 and CDR2 are SQVTM and ANQGSEA. The CDR3 runs to 12 residues. V was pared by 5 bases and J by 4 bases, with 12 bases between. The CDR3 loop reads CSVKTVWYEQYF. CDR3 sequence (DNA): TGCAGCGTTAAGACAGTTTGGTACGAGCAGTACTTC.

The chain is built from TRBV5-1 and TRBJ2-2; TRBD2 aligns across 13 bases. Unmatched junction bases numbered 4, after V lost 1 base and J lost 4 bases. CDR3 size: 17 residues. Germline lookup yields CDR1 SGHRS and CDR2 YFSETQ. CDR3 DNA: TGCGCCAGCAGCTTGCCGACTAGCGGGAGGCTCACCGGGGAGCTGTTTTTT. Its translation: CASSLPTSGRLTGELFF.

The chain couples TRBV19 to TRBJ1-4; TRBD1 is a possible D gene (5 bases). Trimming took 7 bases from V and 3 from J, leaving 12 bases between them. The CDR3 is 14 amino acids. The germline V gene has CDR1 LNHDA and CDR2 SQIVND (reference sequence). The CDR3 bases are TGTGCCAGTACCATGGGGGTTGCTAATGAAAAACTGTTTTTT. It encodes CASTMGVANEKLFF.

This chain connects TRBV7-2 to TRBJ2-4; D possibly corresponds to TRBD1 (5 bases). Trimming removed 2 bases from V and 6 bases from J, with 20 bases in between. This CDR3 spans 17 amino acids. Germline V gene sequence: CDR1 SGHTA, CDR2 FQGNSA. This CDR3 reads CASSLSAGPSPGNIQYF. In DNA form, the CDR3 reads TGTGCCAGCAGCTTATCCGCAGGGCCGTCCCCGGGAAACATTCAGTACTTC.

The genes are TRBV5-1 and TRBJ1-1, with D possibly TRBD1 on 5 matching bases. Looked up from germline, CDR1 is SGHRS and CDR2 is YFSETQ. This CDR3 is built from 16 residues. The germline V and J ends were trimmed by 1 base and 0 bases, with 13 bases remaining between them. The CDR3 bases are TGCGCCAGCAGCTTGAACGGGGCTCTCATGAACACTGAAGCTTTCTTT. Translated, it gives CASSLNGALMNTEAFF.

This clone was found once. This chain joins TRBV16 and TRBJ2-3; tentative D call: TRBD2 (6 bases). The CDR3 is 15 amino acids. Germline CDR1 is KGHSY and CDR2 is FQNENV. Trimming took 5 bases from V and 0 from J, leaving 12 bases between them. The CDR3 protein is CASSKGLKSTDTQYF. CDR3 sequence (DNA): TGTGCCAGCAGCAAGGGACTCAAAAGCACAGATACGCAGTATTTT.

This sequence joins TRBV6-5 and TRBJ2-2; D may be TRBD1 (6 bases). Germline V CDR1 and CDR2: MNHEY, SVGAGI. V was pared by 6 bases and J by 3 bases, with 11 bases between. The CDR3 extends over 14 amino acids. CDR3 protein: CASRLQGDTGELFF. The CDR3 nucleotides are TGTGCCAGCAGACTACAGGGAGACACCGGGGAGCTGTTTTTT.

The chain links TRBV5-1 to TRBJ2-5, with TRBD2 identical over 7 bases. The germline V gene has CDR1 SGHRS and CDR2 YFSETQ. The trim removed 4 bases at V and 4 bases at J, leaving 10 bases unmatched. CDR3 size: 15 residues. The CDR3 DNA follows: TGCGCCAGCAGCCCCGGCGGCAGGGAGGGAGAGACCCAGTACTTC. As protein: CASSPGGREGETQYF.

The CDR3 spells CASSPSRVAHLEQYF. CDR3 sequence (DNA): TGTGCCAGCAGCCCCTCCAGGGTAGCCCATTTGGAGCAGTACTTC. The chain joins TRBV11-2 to TRBJ2-7; tentatively, D is TRBD1 (5 bases). Germline values: CDR1 SGHAT, CDR2 FQNNGV. The CDR3 consists of 15 residues. V was clipped by 5 bases and J by 7 bases, with 21 bases between them.

The chain has TRBV28 and TRBJ2-5, with D possibly being TRBD1 or TRBD2 (5 bases each). Trimming removed 2 bases at V and 3 bases at J, with 10 bases between. Germline loops: CDR1 MDHEN, CDR2 SYDVKM. The CDR3 consists of 14 residues. The CDR3 nucleotides read TGTGCCAGCAGTTTAGTGGGGGTGGAAGAGACCCAGTACTTC. This sequence encodes CASSLVGVEETQYF.

This clone came up once. The chain joins TRBV5-1 to TRBJ2-1; 13 nucleotides agree with TRBD2. Germline V gene data show CDR1 as SGHRS and CDR2 as YFSETQ. CDR3 size: 15 residues. The trim removed 4 bases at V and 5 bases at J, leaving 3 bases unmatched. This chain's CDR3 is CASSKGTSGNNEQFF. CDR3 bases: TGCGCCAGCAGCAAGGGGACTAGCGGGAACAATGAGCAGTTCTTC.